These 30 T cell receptor beta chains originate from one sample sequenced in a study of memory CD4+ T cells and cytomegalovirus serostatus. TCRdb's table, derived via immunoSEQ multiplex PCR, lists solely in-frame clones and lacks some. The sample includes just under 95,000 clones, about four fifths of them seen just once. Single viable CD3+CD4+CD8-CD45RO+ cells were sorted as the memory CD4+ T cells. Sequencing was performed on memory CD4+ T cells from blood. These receptors all come from an adult in good health and CMV-seropositive.

The chain uses TRBV7-6 and TRBJ1-5; no definite D call. The germline V gene encodes CDR1 SGHVS and CDR2 FNYEAQ. The CDR3 loop spans 14 amino acids. Between the trimmed V and J ends, which lost 5 bases and 6 bases, there was a span of 14 bases. For the CDR3, the DNA is TGTGCCAGCAGCCTATCCCCCGGGGTTCAGCCCCAGCATTTT. Amino acids: CASSLSPGVQPQHF.

J is TRBJ1-2 and V is TRBV27; 7 nucleotides match TRBD1. V shed 5 bases, J shed 8 bases, and the junction held 8 bases outside the gene matches. The V gene's germline CDR1 is MNHEY and CDR2 SMNVEV (reference sequence). CDR3 length: 13 residues. The DNA of the CDR3 is TGTGCCAGCAGTCCTGGACAGGAACGCGGCTACACCTTC. Protein product: CASSPGQERGYTF.

This clone has just a few counts. The chain carries TRBV7-9 and TRBJ1-4; a possible D gene is TRBD1 (5 bases). V lost 5 bases, J lost 3 bases, and 13 bases lay in between. The germline V gene encodes CDR1 SEHNR and CDR2 FQNEAQ (reference sequence). The CDR3 runs to 15 residues. CDR3 amino acids: CASSPFGASNEKLFF. CDR3 nucleotide sequence: TGTGCCAGCAGCCCCTTCGGGGCATCTAATGAAAAACTGTTTTTT.

The chain joins TRBV7-3 to TRBJ2-2; D remains unclear. This CDR3 spans 15 amino acids. Trimming stripped 8 bases from V and 2 bases from J, with 15 bases between. Germline CDR1 is SGHTA and CDR2 is FQGTGA. The CDR3: CASRAQGPNTGELFF. Here the CDR3 DNA reads TGTGCCAGCCGAGCGCAAGGACCCAACACCGGGGAGCTGTTTTTT. The full variable domain, rest sourced from reference TRBV7-3 and TRBJ2-2, is GAGVSQTPSNKVTEKGKYVELRCDPISGHTALYWYRQSLGQGPEFLIYFQGTGAADDSGLPNDRFFAVRPEGSVSTLKIQRTERGDSAVYLCASRAQGPNTGELFFGEGSRLTVL.

The chain couples TRBV6-1 to TRBJ1-1; D not resolved. Looked up from germline, CDR1 is MNHNS and CDR2 is SASEGT. Trimming removed 7 bases from V and 4 bases from J, with 10 bases in between. CDR3 size: 12 residues. The CDR3 loop is CASTGDGTEAFF. The CDR3 nucleotides read TGTGCCAGCACCGGAGACGGCACTGAAGCTTTCTTT.

The chain uses TRBV10-2 and TRBJ1-1; D may be TRBD1 (5 bases). V shed 8 bases and J shed 1 base, with 14 bases lying between them. The CDR3 has 14 residues. The germline CDR1 and CDR2 sequences are WSHSY and SAAADI. The chain's CDR3 is CASQREGTNTEAFF. CDR3 DNA sequence: TGCGCCAGCCAACGGGAGGGGACGAACACTGAAGCTTTCTTT.

The chain combines TRBV11-2 with TRBJ2-3, with D uncertain. Trimming removed 8 bases from V and 0 bases from J, with 6 bases in between. CDR3 size: 12 residues. Germline lookup yields CDR1 SGHAT and CDR2 FQNNGV. CDR3 amino acids: CASETSTDTQYF. The DNA for the CDR3 is TGTGCCAGCGAAACTAGCACAGATACGCAGTATTTT.

V usage is TRBV28 and J usage is TRBJ2-5; the match to TRBD2 covers 7 bases. J lost 4 bases, V lost 4 bases, and 9 bases had no gene match. The CDR3 spans 15 residues. Germline CDR1 and CDR2: MDHEN and SYDVKM. The CDR3 protein is CASSSFGLGIETQYF. As DNA, the CDR3 is TGTGCCAGCAGTTCGTTCGGACTAGGGATAGAGACCCAGTACTTC.

This chain uses TRBV5-4 with TRBJ2-3, with a tentative D call TRBD2 (7 bases). CDR1 is SGHNT and CDR2 is YYREEE in the germline V gene (reference sequence). V was cut by 6 bases and J by 0 bases, with 14 bases left in between. CDR3 length equals 15 residues. In DNA form, the CDR3 reads TGTGCCAGCAACCCGGGGGGCGGGAGCACAGATACGCAGTATTTT. This encodes CASNPGGGSTDTQYF.

The chain links TRBV9 to TRBJ1-3; no clear D gene. Germline-derived CDR1 and CDR2 are SGDLS and YYNGEE. The CDR3 length is 17 residues. The V end was cut by 0 bases, the J end by 0 bases, with 13 bases between. CDR3 DNA: TGTGCCAGCAGCGTAGCTAGCGGCAGCCACTCTGGAAACACCATATATTTT. It encodes CASSVASGSHSGNTIYF.

The V and J genes are TRBV2 and TRBJ1-5, with 10 positions matching TRBD1. This CDR3 is built from 14 residues. V was clipped by 4 bases and J by 7 bases; unmatched bases: 4. Germline values: CDR1 SNHLY, CDR2 FYNNEI. Written as DNA, the CDR3 is TGTGCCAGCAGTGGGACAGGGGGAAGACAGCCCCAGCATTTT. Translated: CASSGTGGRQPQHF.

The chain uses TRBV18 and TRBJ2-2; 7 bases match TRBD2. Unmatched junction bases numbered 13, after V lost 5 bases and J lost 7 bases. Germline CDR1 is KGHSH and CDR2 is LQKENI. The CDR3 totals 16 residues. The CDR3 region is CASSGPGLLLGGELFF. The CDR3 DNA follows: TGTGCCAGCTCAGGACCGGGACTACTTCTCGGCGGGGAGCTGTTTTTT.

The chain is built from TRBV5-4 and TRBJ2-1; the D gene is possibly TRBD2 (5 bases). This CDR3 is 17 amino acids long. The germline V gene encodes CDR1 SGHNT and CDR2 YYREEE (reference sequence). The ends were cut back, 1 base at V and 8 bases at J, with 22 bases in the middle. CDR3 loop: CASSLYSPVPGSYEQFF. The DNA of the CDR3 is TGTGCCAGCAGCTTGTATTCCCCAGTTCCGGGATCTTATGAGCAGTTCTTC. Based on the CDR3 plus reference TRBV5-4 and TRBJ2-1, the full variable domain is ETGVTQSPTHLIKTRGQQVTLRCSSQSGHNTVSWYQQALGQGPQFIFQYYREEENGRGNFPPRFSGLQFPNYSSELNVNALELDDSALYLCASSLYSPVPGSYEQFFGPGTRLTVL.

V is TRBV5-1 and J is TRBJ1-1; D is unresolved. Germline assignment: CDR1 SGHRS and CDR2 YFSETQ. This CDR3 has 13 residues. V lost 6 bases and J lost 1, with 10 bases in between. The CDR3 DNA is TGCGCCAGCAAAGCTGATCAGAACACTGAAGCTTTCTTT. Its protein is CASKADQNTEAFF.

This chain connects TRBV5-1 to TRBJ1-2; D not certain. The V gene lost 0 bases and the J gene lost 2 bases, with 5 bases spanning the gap. CDR3 length: 13 residues. Looked up from germline, CDR1 is SGHRS and CDR2 is YFSETQ. CDR3 nucleotides: TGCGCCAGCAGCTTGGACGCCAACTATGGCTACACCTTC. As protein: CASSLDANYGYTF.

The J gene is TRBJ2-1, the V gene TRBV7-2, with 15 bases lining up with TRBD2. The CDR3 is 16 residues long. V lost 5 bases, J lost 6 bases, and 5 bases stayed unmatched. From germline, CDR1 is SGHTA and CDR2 FQGNSA. The CDR3 nucleotides read TGTGCCAGCAGCACCAGGACTAGCGGGAGGGGCAATGAGCAGTTCTTC. Its translation is CASSTRTSGRGNEQFF.

The rearrangement uses TRBV5-5 and TRBJ2-7; 8 bases match TRBD2. V trimming: 0 bases; J trimming: 2 bases; junction bases outside the gene matches: 10. From germline, CDR1 is SGHKS and CDR2 YYEKEE (reference sequence). The CDR3 loop spans 17 amino acids. CDR3 loop: CASSLGAASGPTYEQYF. The CDR3 nucleotides are TGTGCCAGCAGCTTGGGTGCGGCTAGCGGGCCGACCTACGAGCAGTACTTC. The whole variable domain, filled in from reference TRBV5-5 and TRBJ2-7, reads DAGVTQSPTHLIKTRGQQVTLRCSPISGHKSVSWYQQVLGQGPQFIFQYYEKEERGRGNFPDRFSARQFPNYSSELNVNALLLGDSALYLCASSLGAASGPTYEQYFGPGTRLTVT.

The CDR3 loop is CASSPDGGSGANVLTF. The CDR3 nucleotides are TGTGCCAGCAGCCCGGACGGAGGCTCTGGGGCCAACGTCCTGACTTTC. The chain couples TRBV5-5 to TRBJ2-6; D is possibly TRBD2 (5 bases). CDR3 size: 16 residues. Germline V gene data show CDR1 as SGHKS and CDR2 as YYEKEE (reference sequence). Trimming removed 4 bases at V and 0 bases at J, with 11 bases between.

The table lists this clone with a count of one. The CDR3 DNA reads TGTGCCAGCAGCGTAGGCGGGAGAGCCTACAATGAGCAGTTCTTC. Translated, it gives CASSVGGRAYNEQFF. The V gene is TRBV9, the J gene TRBJ2-1; TRBD2 agrees at 7 bases. The CDR3 is 15 residues long. V trimming: 0 bases; J trimming: 2 bases; junction bases outside the gene matches: 2. Germline V CDR1 and CDR2: SGDLS, YYNGEE.

V and J are TRBV5-1 and TRBJ2-3; D remains unclear. Germline V CDR1 and CDR2: SGHRS, YFSETQ. The V gene lost 9 bases and the J gene lost 2 bases, with 16 bases spanning the gap. The CDR3 spans 14 residues. The CDR3 coding sequence is TGCGCCACCACCAAGGACGGAGACACAGATACGCAGTATTTT. It specifies CATTKDGDTDTQYF.

The rearrangement links TRBV5-4 to TRBJ2-7, with D perhaps assigned TRBD1 or TRBD2 (5 bases each). Per the germline V gene, CDR1 is SGHNT and CDR2 is YYREEE (reference sequence). V lost 0 bases, J lost 1 base, and 11 bases lay in between. The CDR3 loop spans 15 amino acids. This CDR3 reads CASSLGGTRSYEQYF. The CDR3 DNA sequence: TGTGCCAGCAGCTTGGGGGGGACGCGGTCCTACGAGCAGTACTTC. Complete variable domain (other parts from reference TRBV5-4 and TRBJ2-7): ETGVTQSPTHLIKTRGQQVTLRCSSQSGHNTVSWYQQALGQGPQFIFQYYREEENGRGNFPPRFSGLQFPNYSSELNVNALELDDSALYLCASSLGGTRSYEQYFGPGTRLTVT.

The rearrangement uses TRBV9 and TRBJ2-1, with D perhaps matching TRBD2 (5 bases). This CDR3 contains 15 residues. Germline loops: CDR1 SGDLS, CDR2 YYNGEE. Trimming took off 0 bases at V and 2 bases at J, with 9 bases between the two ends. DNA of the CDR3: TGTGCCAGCAGCGTAGGGAGAGGGACCTACAATGAGCAGTTCTTC. This translates into CASSVGRGTYNEQFF.

The rearrangement uses TRBV19 and TRBJ2-5, with D possibly matching TRBD1 (6 bases). The germline V gene encodes CDR1 LNHDA and CDR2 SQIVND (reference sequence). The V and J ends lost 3 bases and 4 bases respectively, with 12 bases between them. The length of the CDR3 is 14 residues. CDR3 sequence reads: CASSMMGAPETQYF. The CDR3 coding sequence is TGTGCCAGTAGTATGATGGGGGCCCCAGAGACCCAGTACTTC.

V is TRBV27 and J is TRBJ1-2; a possible D gene is TRBD1 (5 bases). This CDR3 contains 15 residues. Between the trimmed V and J ends, which lost 4 bases and 5 bases, there was a span of 17 bases. CDR1 MNHEY and CDR2 SMNVEV come from the germline V gene (reference sequence). The CDR3: CASSSSWGVRYGYTF. CDR3 DNA sequence: TGTGCCAGCAGTTCGTCCTGGGGGGTTCGGTATGGCTACACCTTC.

The chain carries TRBV5-1 and TRBJ2-5, with TRBD2 as a possible D gene (5 bases). Trimming took off 3 bases at V and 10 bases at J, with 13 bases between the two ends. This CDR3 is built from 12 residues. The germline gives CDR1 SGHRS, CDR2 YFSETQ. CDR3 loop: CASSWQNGGQYF. In nucleotides, the CDR3 is TGCGCCAGCAGCTGGCAAAATGGAGGCCAGTACTTC.

The DNA for the CDR3 is TGTGCCAGCAGCTTGGCCCCGGGAAACAAAGAGGACACTGAAGCTTTCTTT. This gives the protein CASSLAPGNKEDTEAFF. J is TRBJ1-1 and V is TRBV5-5; the D is unclear. The germline CDR1 and CDR2 sequences are SGHKS and YYEKEE (reference sequence). The CDR3 length is 17 residues. Trimming shortened V by 0 bases and J by 3 bases, and 18 bases separated the two germline ends.

The V call is TRBV5-4, the J call TRBJ2-7; possible D gene TRBD1, 6 bases. V lost 0 bases and J lost 2, with 15 bases in between. The CDR3 extends over 16 amino acids. From germline, CDR1 is SGHNT and CDR2 YYREEE (reference sequence). The CDR3 region is CASSLGIGTLAYEQYF. For the CDR3, the DNA is TGTGCCAGCAGCTTGGGGATCGGGACACTGGCCTACGAGCAGTACTTC.

The J gene is TRBJ2-7, the V gene TRBV6-1; D is unclear. Looked up from germline, CDR1 is MNHNS and CDR2 is SASEGT. Trimming took off 5 bases at V and 1 base at J, with 3 bases between the two ends. The CDR3 contains 11 residues. The CDR3 region has the DNA TGTGCCAGCAGTCAGTCCTACGAGCAGTACTTC. This encodes CASSQSYEQYF.

The chain has TRBV5-1 and TRBJ1-1; TRBD1 agrees at 10 bases. Losses at the gene ends were 3 bases for V and 10 bases for J; bases not matched to a gene: 15. This CDR3 has 16 amino acids. CDR1 is SGHRS and CDR2 is YFSETQ in the germline V gene. DNA for the CDR3: TGCGCCAGCAGCTCGAACCCGGGACAGGGGCTTTTACGAGCTTTCTTT. It translates to CASSSNPGQGLLRAFF.

This clone was counted between two and nine times. The chain has TRBV19 and TRBJ2-5; D is unclear. This CDR3 comprises 13 residues. From germline, CDR1 is LNHDA and CDR2 SQIVND (reference sequence). Trimming removed 1 base from V and 5 bases from J, with 8 bases in between. The CDR3 sequence: CASSIAAAETQYF. In DNA form, the CDR3 reads TGTGCCAGTAGTATAGCGGCCGCCGAGACCCAGTACTTC. The whole variable domain, remainder taken from reference TRBV19 and TRBJ2-5, is DGGITQSPKYLFRKEGQNVTLSCEQNLNHDAMYWYRQDPGQGLRLIYYSQIVNDFQKGDIAEGYSVSREKKESFPLTVTSAQKNPTAFYLCASSIAAAETQYFGPGTRLLVL.